A selection of T cell receptor beta chains follows, all from one sample in a study of cytomegalovirus exposure and HLA in healthy donors. TCRdb keeps only in-frame clones here, not all; method: immunoSEQ multiplex PCR. The table has about 89,000 clones, 76% seen once; the top ten hold 1.4%. Sequenced input: PBMCs. These receptors were collected from a male donor in good health and CMV-seronegative. CDR3s include the opening cysteine and the closing phenylalanine or tryptophan. The order of the fields is D gene, CDR3 length, V gene, J gene, clone size, CDR3 DNA, CDR3 protein. The D gene is left open where the match is weak. A clone size is listed for some rows: how often the clone was seen (once, few, many), or a class if it is expanded.

d_gene: .
len: 15
v_gene: TRBV28
j_gene: TRBJ1-1
abundance: .
CDR3nt: TGTGCCAGCAGTTTAATCGGGGTAGGGAACACTGAAGCTTTCTTT
CDR3aa: CASSLIGVGNTEAFF

d_gene: TRBD1
len: 14
v_gene: TRBV7-6
j_gene: TRBJ2-3
abundance: .
CDR3nt: TGTGCCAGCAGCTGGACAGGGGGCACAGATACGCAGTATTTT
CDR3aa: CASSWTGGTDTQYF

d_gene: .
len: 13
v_gene: TRBV7-5
j_gene: TRBJ1-1
abundance: few
CDR3nt: TGTGCCAGAAGCTTCCGGGGAAGGACTGAAGCTTTCTTT
CDR3aa: CARSFRGRTEAFF

d_gene: .
len: 14
v_gene: TRBV7-2
j_gene: TRBJ2-7
abundance: .
CDR3nt: TGTGCCAGCAGCTTGCAGGGAGGTTACTACGAGCAGTACTTC
CDR3aa: CASSLQGGYYEQYF

d_gene: .
len: 18
v_gene: TRBV27
j_gene: TRBJ1-5
abundance: .
CDR3nt: TGTGCCAGCAGTTTATCCCCTGGGACATGTGAAAACAATCAGCCCCAGCATTTT
CDR3aa: CASSLSPGTCENNQPQHF

d_gene: .
len: 14
v_gene: TRBV4-2
j_gene: TRBJ1-4
abundance: .
CDR3nt: TGTGCCAGCAGCCAAGATTCGCGCCAGGGCAAACTGTTTTTT
CDR3aa: CASSQDSRQGKLFF

d_gene: .
len: 14
v_gene: TRBV6-5
j_gene: TRBJ1-5
abundance: few
CDR3nt: TGTGCCAGCAGTTACGCGAGGGTAGGCCAGCCCCAGCATTTT
CDR3aa: CASSYARVGQPQHF

d_gene: .
len: 15
v_gene: TRBV7-2
j_gene: TRBJ1-5
abundance: .
CDR3nt: TGTGCCAGCAGCTTAGAAGGGACACCTTATCAGCCCCAGCATTTT
CDR3aa: CASSLEGTPYQPQHF

d_gene: TRBD1
len: 15
v_gene: TRBV19
j_gene: TRBJ1-3
abundance: .
CDR3nt: TGTGCCAGTCGTCGAACAGGGGGCTCTGGAAACACCATATATTTT
CDR3aa: CASRRTGGSGNTIYF

d_gene: .
len: 15
v_gene: TRBV5-1
j_gene: TRBJ2-7
abundance: .
CDR3nt: TGCGCCAGCAGCCCCCCCGACAGGCCTAACTACGAGCAGTACTTC
CDR3aa: CASSPPDRPNYEQYF

d_gene: TRBD1
len: 14
v_gene: TRBV11-2
j_gene: TRBJ1-2
abundance: .
CDR3nt: TGTGCCAGCAGCTACGGGACAGAACAGTATGGCTACACCTTC
CDR3aa: CASSYGTEQYGYTF

d_gene: TRBD1
len: 16
v_gene: TRBV5-5
j_gene: TRBJ2-1
abundance: .
CDR3nt: TGTGCCAGCAGACCCGGACAGGGACAGGGGCTAGTAGAGCAGTTCTTC
CDR3aa: CASRPGQGQGLVEQFF

d_gene: .
len: 15
v_gene: TRBV6-5
j_gene: TRBJ1-2
abundance: .
CDR3nt: TGTGCCAGCAGTTACTTGAGGGCGGGAGTCTATGGCTACACCTTC
CDR3aa: CASSYLRAGVYGYTF

d_gene: TRBD2
len: 15
v_gene: TRBV10-3
j_gene: TRBJ2-1
abundance: .
CDR3nt: TGTGCCATCAGTGAAGGTCTAGCGGGGGGGAATGAGCAGTTCTTC
CDR3aa: CAISEGLAGGNEQFF

d_gene: .
len: 12
v_gene: TRBV15
j_gene: TRBJ2-3
abundance: .
CDR3nt: TGTGCCGCCGGGGGTTACACAGATACGCAGTATTTT
CDR3aa: CAAGGYTDTQYF

d_gene: .
len: 17
v_gene: TRBV30
j_gene: TRBJ1-2
abundance: once
CDR3nt: TGTGCCTGGACGCAAAAAAGTGCGTATCCCAATCTCTATGGCTACACCTTC
CDR3aa: CAWTQKSAYPNLYGYTF

d_gene: .
len: 16
v_gene: TRBV5-6
j_gene: TRBJ2-7
abundance: .
CDR3nt: TGTGCCAGCAGCTTGTCGTCGGCAGGGCCATCTCGGAGGCAGTACTTC
CDR3aa: CASSLSSAGPSRRQYF

d_gene: TRBD2
len: 15
v_gene: TRBV18
j_gene: TRBJ2-7
abundance: .
CDR3nt: TGTGCCAGCTCATCTGGACTAGCGGATGGGAACGAGCAGTACTTC
CDR3aa: CASSSGLADGNEQYF

d_gene: .
len: 14
v_gene: TRBV5-4
j_gene: TRBJ2-5
abundance: .
CDR3nt: TGTGCCAGCAGCTTGAGCCAGGGCAGAGAGACCCAGTACTTC
CDR3aa: CASSLSQGRETQYF

d_gene: .
len: 16
v_gene: TRBV5-1
j_gene: TRBJ2-6
abundance: .
CDR3nt: TGCGCCAGCAGCCAAGATTCGAGCTCTGGGGCCAACGTCCTGACTTTC
CDR3aa: CASSQDSSSGANVLTF

d_gene: .
len: 12
v_gene: TRBV6-1
j_gene: TRBJ1-2
abundance: once
CDR3nt: TGTGCCAGCGGACAGTTATTTGGGGGCTACACCTTC
CDR3aa: CASGQLFGGYTF

d_gene: .
len: 16
v_gene: TRBV19
j_gene: TRBJ1-2
abundance: .
CDR3nt: TGTGCCAGTAGTATAGTCCGGGAGGGTGGACCTTATGGCTACACCTTC
CDR3aa: CASSIVREGGPYGYTF

d_gene: .
len: 14
v_gene: TRBV10-3
j_gene: TRBJ2-7
abundance: .
CDR3nt: TGTGCCATCAGTGGGACAGCGTTCCTCTACGAGCAGTACTTC
CDR3aa: CAISGTAFLYEQYF

d_gene: .
len: 15
v_gene: TRBV19
j_gene: TRBJ2-1
abundance: .
CDR3nt: TGTGCCAGTTCCGCCCGGGTGGGGGCGTACAATGAGCAGTTCTTC
CDR3aa: CASSARVGAYNEQFF

d_gene: .
len: 14
v_gene: TRBV2
j_gene: TRBJ1-3
abundance: .
CDR3nt: TGTGCCACCTCGCAGGGTTTTCCTGGAAACACCATATATTTT
CDR3aa: CATSQGFPGNTIYF

d_gene: .
len: 12
v_gene: TRBV6-5
j_gene: TRBJ2-3
abundance: .
CDR3nt: TGTGCCAGCAGCGGTAGCTCAGATACGCAGTATTTT
CDR3aa: CASSGSSDTQYF

d_gene: .
len: 13
v_gene: TRBV2
j_gene: TRBJ1-2
abundance: .
CDR3nt: TGTGCCAGCACCGGAGTCCCCTCCCATGGCTACACCTTC
CDR3aa: CASTGVPSHGYTF

d_gene: .
len: 13
v_gene: TRBV19
j_gene: TRBJ2-1
abundance: .
CDR3nt: TGTGCCAGTAGTATAGGCGGCTACAATGAGCAGTTCTTC
CDR3aa: CASSIGGYNEQFF

d_gene: TRBD1
len: 14
v_gene: TRBV6-5
j_gene: TRBJ2-7
abundance: .
CDR3nt: TGTGCCAGCAGTACACCGGGACAGTGGAACGAGCAGTACTTC
CDR3aa: CASSTPGQWNEQYF

d_gene: .
len: 11
v_gene: TRBV19
j_gene: TRBJ1-1
abundance: few
CDR3nt: TGTGCCAGTAGTAGGTCCCAGGGGGCTTTCTTT
CDR3aa: CASSRSQGAFF

d_gene: TRBD1
len: 14
v_gene: TRBV6-6
j_gene: TRBJ2-7
abundance: .
CDR3nt: TGTGCCAGCAGTCACCGGGACAGGTTGGATGAGCAGTACTTC
CDR3aa: CASSHRDRLDEQYF

d_gene: TRBD1
len: 16
v_gene: TRBV10-3
j_gene: TRBJ2-2
abundance: .
CDR3nt: TGTGCCATCAGTGAAGGGCAGGGGGCCAGCACCGGGGAGCTGTTTTTT
CDR3aa: CAISEGQGASTGELFF

d_gene: TRBD1
len: 15
v_gene: TRBV28
j_gene: TRBJ1-2
abundance: few
CDR3nt: TGTGCCAGCAGTGGATACCCAGGGGGCGCGAGGGGCTACACCTTC
CDR3aa: CASSGYPGGARGYTF

d_gene: TRBD2
len: 15
v_gene: TRBV2
j_gene: TRBJ2-3
abundance: .
CDR3nt: TGTGCCAGCGGGTTCGGGGGGGGAAGGACAGATACGCAGTATTTT
CDR3aa: CASGFGGGRTDTQYF

d_gene: .
len: 13
v_gene: TRBV9
j_gene: TRBJ1-2
abundance: once
CDR3nt: TGTGCCAGCAGTTTACCCGGGGGTGATGGCTACACCTTC
CDR3aa: CASSLPGGDGYTF

d_gene: .
len: 15
v_gene: TRBV21-1
j_gene: TRBJ2-1
abundance: .
CDR3nt: TGTGCCAGGGGGATAGGACAGGGCTCCTACAATGAGCAGTTCTTC
CDR3aa: CARGIGQGSYNEQFF

d_gene: .
len: 12
v_gene: TRBV23-1
j_gene: TRBJ1-6
abundance: .
CDR3nt: TGCGCCATCCCGGACACGTCTTCACCCCTCCACTTT
CDR3aa: CAIPDTSSPLHF

d_gene: .
len: 14
v_gene: TRBV14
j_gene: TRBJ2-7
abundance: .
CDR3nt: TGTGCCAGCAGCCAAGAAGAGGCCACCTACGAGCAGTACTTC
CDR3aa: CASSQEEATYEQYF

d_gene: .
len: 15
v_gene: TRBV7-2
j_gene: TRBJ1-1
abundance: .
CDR3nt: TGTGCCAGCAGCTTAGAGCTGGACAGATACACTGAAGCTTTCTTT
CDR3aa: CASSLELDRYTEAFF

d_gene: TRBD1
len: 14
v_gene: TRBV5-1
j_gene: TRBJ2-7
abundance: .
CDR3nt: TGCGCCAGCAGCCTAGGGACAGGAGAATACGAGCAGTACTTC
CDR3aa: CASSLGTGEYEQYF

d_gene: TRBD1
len: 15
v_gene: TRBV5-1
j_gene: TRBJ1-1
abundance: .
CDR3nt: TGCGCCAGCAGCCTATTCGACAGGGTGAAGTCTGAAGCTTTCTTT
CDR3aa: CASSLFDRVKSEAFF

d_gene: TRBD1
len: 13
v_gene: TRBV29-1
j_gene: TRBJ1-2
abundance: .
CDR3nt: TGCAGCGTGGGATCGGACAGGGGCTATGGCTACACCTTC
CDR3aa: CSVGSDRGYGYTF

d_gene: TRBD1
len: 14
v_gene: TRBV6-1
j_gene: TRBJ1-2
abundance: .
CDR3nt: TGTGCCAGCACCAATAGGGACAGAAACTATGGCTACACCTTC
CDR3aa: CASTNRDRNYGYTF

d_gene: TRBD2
len: 16
v_gene: TRBV5-6
j_gene: TRBJ2-3
abundance: .
CDR3nt: TGTGCCAGCAGCTTGGTGACTAGCGGGGAGTCAGATACGCAGTATTTT
CDR3aa: CASSLVTSGESDTQYF

d_gene: .
len: 13
v_gene: TRBV7-2
j_gene: TRBJ2-3
abundance: .
CDR3nt: TGTGCCAGCAGCTTAGCGCAGGGAGATACGCAGTATTTT
CDR3aa: CASSLAQGDTQYF

d_gene: .
len: 14
v_gene: TRBV6-4
j_gene: TRBJ2-2
abundance: .
CDR3nt: TGTGCCAGCAGTGAACAGGCGAATACCGGGGAGCTGTTTTTT
CDR3aa: CASSEQANTGELFF

d_gene: .
len: 13
v_gene: TRBV28
j_gene: TRBJ2-7
abundance: .
CDR3nt: TGTGCCAGCAGTGCGGGACCGTCCTACGAGCAGTACTTC
CDR3aa: CASSAGPSYEQYF

d_gene: TRBD1
len: 17
v_gene: TRBV7-2
j_gene: TRBJ1-5
abundance: .
CDR3nt: TGTGCCAGCAGCCTCGCGGCCGGGACAGGCTTCAATCAGCCCCAGCATTTT
CDR3aa: CASSLAAGTGFNQPQHF

d_gene: TRBD1
len: 14
v_gene: TRBV27
j_gene: TRBJ1-4
abundance: .
CDR3nt: TGTGCCAGCAGTTTTGACAGGGTTACTGAAAAACTGTTTTTT
CDR3aa: CASSFDRVTEKLFF

d_gene: TRBD2
len: 17
v_gene: TRBV11-2
j_gene: TRBJ2-1
abundance: .
CDR3nt: TGTGCCAGCAGCTTAGGTAAACTAGCGGGGTCCTACAATGAGCAGTTCTTC
CDR3aa: CASSLGKLAGSYNEQFF

d_gene: TRBD1
len: 16
v_gene: TRBV25-1
j_gene: TRBJ1-4
abundance: .
CDR3nt: TGTGCCAGCAGTACCGACAGGGGGCGAAATAATGAAAAACTGTTTTTT
CDR3aa: CASSTDRGRNNEKLFF

d_gene: TRBD1
len: 15
v_gene: TRBV5-4
j_gene: TRBJ1-6
abundance: .
CDR3nt: TGTGCCAGCAGCTTTTACCAGGGGGCGGTTTCACCCCTCCACTTT
CDR3aa: CASSFYQGAVSPLHF

d_gene: .
len: 14
v_gene: TRBV11-2
j_gene: TRBJ1-5
abundance: .
CDR3nt: TGTGCCAGCAGCTTAGATGGAGGAAATCAGCCCCAGCATTTT
CDR3aa: CASSLDGGNQPQHF

d_gene: TRBD1
len: 15
v_gene: TRBV25-1
j_gene: TRBJ2-6
abundance: .
CDR3nt: TGTGCCAGCAGTAAACAGGGGTCTGGGGCCAACGTCCTGACTTTC
CDR3aa: CASSKQGSGANVLTF

d_gene: .
len: 16
v_gene: TRBV4-1
j_gene: TRBJ1-6
abundance: .
CDR3nt: TGCGCCAGCCACGCGGGGAGGGGAAACAATAATTCACCCCTCCACTTT
CDR3aa: CASHAGRGNNNSPLHF

d_gene: TRBD2
len: 16
v_gene: TRBV7-2
j_gene: TRBJ2-1
abundance: .
CDR3nt: TGTGCCAGCAGCTTAGCGACGGGAGGGCCGGGGAATGAGCAGTTCTTC
CDR3aa: CASSLATGGPGNEQFF

d_gene: .
len: 11
v_gene: TRBV20-1
j_gene: TRBJ2-5
abundance: .
CDR3nt: TGCAGTGCTAGACTAGCAGAGACCCAGTACTTC
CDR3aa: CSARLAETQYF

d_gene: TRBD2
len: 19
v_gene: TRBV7-2
j_gene: TRBJ2-7
abundance: .
CDR3nt: TGTGCCAGCAGCTTAGTCGGGACTAGCGGGGGGCGTCCGGGCTACGAGCAGTACTTC
CDR3aa: CASSLVGTSGGRPGYEQYF

d_gene: .
len: 13
v_gene: TRBV11-2
j_gene: TRBJ1-4
abundance: .
CDR3nt: TGTGCCAGCAGCTTAGCTCCTAATGAAAAACTGTTTTTT
CDR3aa: CASSLAPNEKLFF